These 32 T cell receptor beta chains share one sample of origin, sequenced in a study of early T cells in non-severe SARS-CoV-2 infection. Via MiXCR, TCRdb re-called the 5' RACE reads, giving one row per CDR3 protein. The sample lists 55,000 to 65,000 distinct CDR3 sequences; less than 14% were seen once. The sample comprised whole blood. Source of these receptors: an adult who was a healthcare worker with PCR-confirmed SARS-CoV-2 infection or an uninfected control (not recorded which).

This clonotype was seen more than once but under ten times. The CDR3 DNA is TGTGCCAGCAGTTTGCCTAGCGGGGGGGCGCGCACCGGGGAGCTGTTTTTT. It translates to CASSLPSGGARTGELFF. This chain uses TRBV12-3 or TRBV12-4 with TRBJ2-2, with TRBD2 matching 12 bases. V trimming: 3 bases; J trimming: 4 bases; junction bases outside the gene matches: 6. The CDR3 length is 17 residues.

This clonotype appeared many times. The chain employs TRBV12-3 or TRBV12-4 and TRBJ1-3; D unclear. V was trimmed by 6 bases and J by 0 bases, leaving 9 bases between them. This CDR3 region has 14 residues. The CDR3 reads CASSREPSGNTIYF. The CDR3 nucleotides read TGTGCCAGCAGCCGGGAACCCTCTGGAAACACCATATATTTT.

This clonotype was recorded at least ten times. The chain has TRBV7-9 and TRBJ2-6, with no clear D. The CDR3 is 17 amino acids. Germline lookup yields CDR1 SEHNR and CDR2 FQNEAQ (reference sequence). Trimming took 5 bases from V and 4 from J, leaving 18 bases between them. In nucleotides, the CDR3 is TGTGCCAGCAGCCTCCGGGCCCATGTAGGGGGGGCCAACGTCCTGACTTTC. Its translation is CASSLRAHVGGANVLTF. Together with reference TRBV7-9 and TRBJ2-6, the CDR3 gives the full variable domain: DTGVSQNPRHKITKRGQNVTFRCDPISEHNRLYWYRQTLGQGPEFLTYFQNEAQLEKSRLLSDRFSAERPKGSFSTLEIQRTEQGDSAMYLCASSLRAHVGGANVLTFGAGSRLTVL.

Ten or more counts support this clonotype. The rearrangement links TRBV2 to TRBJ1-5; D is uncertain. The V end was cut by 7 bases, the J end by 0 bases, with 7 bases between. Looked up from germline, CDR1 is SNHLY and CDR2 is FYNNEI. The CDR3 consists of 13 residues. As DNA, the CDR3 is TGTGCCAGCACCCTGTTTAGCAATCAGCCCCAGCATTTT. It yields the protein CASTLFSNQPQHF.

This clonotype was observed at least ten times. V usage is TRBV5-4 and J usage is TRBJ2-1; D might be TRBD1 or TRBD2, each matching 6 bases. V lost 4 bases and J 0 bases, leaving 17 bases between the germline ends. This CDR3 contains 17 residues. CDR1 SGHNT and CDR2 YYREEE come from the germline V gene (reference sequence). This CDR3 is CASSPGGGVSSYNEQFF. For the CDR3, the DNA is TGTGCCAGCAGCCCTGGGGGCGGGGTCAGCTCCTACAATGAGCAGTTCTTC.

This clonotype has ten or more counts. The chain couples TRBV11-2 to TRBJ1-4, with D possibly TRBD1 on 5 matching bases. Trimming pared 0 bases from V and 5 bases from J, leaving 10 bases between. This CDR3 is 15 amino acids long. Germline CDR1 SGHAT, CDR2 FQNNGV. CDR3 DNA: TGTGCCAGCAGCTTAGAAGGGACCGAAAATGAAAAACTGTTTTTT. The encoded protein is CASSLEGTENEKLFF.

This clonotype was detected only a few times. The CDR3 sequence is CASRIDVRVEQFF. As DNA, the CDR3 is TGCGCCAGCAGAATCGACGTTCGGGTTGAGCAGTTCTTC. This sequence joins TRBV5-1 and TRBJ2-1; no clear D. The CDR3 is 13 amino acids. V gave up 5 bases and J gave up 9 bases, with 15 bases separating them. The V gene's germline CDR1 is SGHRS and CDR2 YFSETQ.

This clonotype was observed at least ten times. The chain employs TRBV6-4 and TRBJ2-3; 8 nucleotides align to TRBD2. After removal of 0 bases from V and 1 base from J, the junction contained 0 bases not matched to a gene. The CDR3 length is 15 residues. Germline CDR1 reads MRHNA; CDR2 reads SNTAGT. CDR3 sequence reads: CASSDSSGGTDTQYF. The CDR3 nucleotides are TGTGCCAGCAGTGACTCTAGCGGGGGCACAGATACGCAGTATTTT.

This clonotype was observed many times. The chain recombines TRBV7-3 with TRBJ2-3; D unclear. The CDR3 has 17 residues. V lost 1 base to trimming and J lost 1 base, with 15 bases between them. Germline CDR1 SGHTA, CDR2 FQGTGA. The CDR3 loop is CASSLRPLSVRTDTQYF. The CDR3 bases are TGTGCCAGCAGCTTAAGACCACTAAGTGTGCGCACAGATACGCAGTATTTT.

This clonotype has only a few counts. The chain combines TRBV12-3 or TRBV12-4 with TRBJ1-1; D is ambiguous. Trimming stripped 1 base from V and 5 bases from J, with 11 bases between. The CDR3 runs to 14 residues. The CDR3 here is CASSLEGLTTEAFF. The CDR3 DNA follows: TGTGCCAGCAGTTTAGAGGGTCTGACGACTGAAGCTTTCTTT.

There are many counts of this clonotype. The chain employs TRBV7-9 and TRBJ2-2, with D maybe TRBD1 (5 bases). CDR3 length equals 14 residues. The germline V gene encodes CDR1 SEHNR and CDR2 FQNEAQ (reference sequence). V gave up 6 bases and J gave up 4 bases, with 12 bases separating them. The DNA of the CDR3 is TGTGCCAGCAGGCAAAAGCAGGGCACCGGGGAGCTGTTTTTT. Protein product: CASRQKQGTGELFF.

At least ten counts were recorded for this clonotype. The rearrangement joins TRBV29-1 to TRBJ2-1; TRBD1 matches 9 bases. V dropped 6 bases and J dropped 7; count of bases not matched to a gene: 7. Germline V CDR1 and CDR2: SQVTM, ANQGSEA. This CDR3 region has 13 residues. In DNA, the CDR3 is TGCAGCGTCGGTCCGGGACAGGGTAATGAGCAGTTCTTC. Translation: CSVGPGQGNEQFF.

The chain carries TRBV6-2 or TRBV6-3 and TRBJ2-7, with D perhaps TRBD2 (6 bases). This CDR3 spans 15 amino acids. Germline V gene sequence: CDR1 MNHEY, CDR2 SVGEGT. V lost 5 bases to trimming and J lost 5 bases, with 19 bases between them. The CDR3 here is CASSPRRDNYHEQYF. The CDR3 DNA follows: TGTGCCAGCAGTCCCCGGAGGGATAACTACCACGAGCAGTACTTC.

This clonotype has a count of ten or more. The chain carries TRBV20-1 and TRBJ2-7; TRBD1 agrees at 9 bases. There are 16 residues in the CDR3. Germline loops: CDR1 DFQATT, CDR2 SNEGSKA (reference sequence). The ends lost 4 bases at V and 3 bases at J; junction bases unmatched: 13. CDR3 sequence: CSANLEGQGFGYEQYF. The CDR3 DNA is TGCAGTGCTAATCTGGAGGGACAGGGTTTTGGCTACGAGCAGTACTTC.

This clonotype appeared a few times. The J gene is TRBJ1-1, the V gene TRBV20-1; possible D gene TRBD1, 6 bases. Looked up from germline, CDR1 is DFQATT and CDR2 is SNEGSKA (reference sequence). This CDR3 is built from 14 residues. Trimming pared 3 bases from V and 3 bases from J, leaving 14 bases between. CDR3 nucleotides: TGCAGTGCTAGGTCTGGGGGCATAGACACTGAAGCTTTCTTT. It codes for CSARSGGIDTEAFF.

This clonotype has at least ten counts. V usage is TRBV29-1 and J usage is TRBJ2-5; possible D gene TRBD2, 6 bases. The CDR3 sequence is 14 residues long. The V gene's germline CDR1 is SQVTM and CDR2 ANQGSEA. V was cut by 8 bases and J by 2 bases, with 18 bases left in between. Here the CDR3 DNA reads TGCAGCACTTCGACTAGGAGGGGACAAGAGACCCAGTACTTC. Translation gives CSTSTRRGQETQYF.

This clonotype was observed many times. This sequence joins TRBV3-1 and TRBJ1-3; no firm D call. The CDR3 consists of 12 residues. CDR1 is LGHDT and CDR2 is YNNKEL in the germline V gene (reference sequence). V was trimmed by 1 base and J by 5 bases, leaving 3 bases between them. The CDR3 DNA is TGTGCCAGCAGCCAAGGGAGAAACACCATATATTTT. Protein: CASSQGRNTIYF.

This chain uses TRBV7-2 with TRBJ2-5; 7 nucleotides agree with TRBD1. This CDR3 contains 18 residues. Germline trimming cut 0 bases from V and 4 bases from J; bases unmatched to any gene: 14. In germline, CDR1 is SGHTA, CDR2 FQGNSA. The CDR3 loop reads CASSLALHGTVSRETQYF. DNA for the CDR3: TGTGCCAGCAGCTTAGCGTTACATGGGACAGTCTCGCGAGAGACCCAGTACTTC.

The chain links TRBV2 to TRBJ1-2, with D possibly TRBD1 on 5 matching bases. Germline V CDR1 and CDR2: SNHLY, FYNNEI. The germline V and J ends were trimmed by 7 bases and 5 bases, with 11 bases remaining between them. The CDR3 runs 12 residues. The CDR3 here is CASTSPGYGYTF. In DNA, the CDR3 is TGTGCCAGCACCTCCCCAGGGTATGGCTACACCTTC.

This clonotype was picked up many times. This sequence joins TRBV27 and TRBJ1-1, with TRBD1 matching over 7 bases. Germline V gene lookup returns CDR1 MNHEY and CDR2 SMNVEV (reference sequence). Trimming at V came to 7 bases and at J to 8 bases, leaving 4 bases not matched to a gene. There are 11 residues in the CDR3. In DNA form, the CDR3 reads TGTGCCAGCACCAGGGGGGGCGAAGCTTTCTTT. This gives the protein CASTRGGEAFF.

The chain joins TRBV28 to TRBJ1-1, with TRBD1 as a possible D gene (5 bases). Germline CDR1 MDHEN, CDR2 SYDVKM. V gave up 5 bases and J gave up 4 bases, with 14 bases separating them. This CDR3 is built from 14 residues. The CDR3 loop reads CASSPPRGGTEAFF. CDR3 nucleotides: TGTGCCAGCAGTCCTCCCCGGGGGGGCACTGAAGCTTTCTTT.

This clonotype was counted a few times. The rearrangement joins TRBV11-2 to TRBJ2-1; 14 bases are a match to TRBD2. J lost 7 bases, V lost 5 bases, and 7 bases had no gene match. Germline loops: CDR1 SGHAT, CDR2 FQNNGV. The CDR3 runs to 16 residues. CDR3 in amino acids: CASSLRLAGGRNEQFF. Here the CDR3 DNA reads TGTGCCAGCAGCCTACGACTAGCGGGGGGGAGGAATGAGCAGTTCTTC.

The V and J genes are TRBV7-9 and TRBJ1-1; D gene ambiguous. The ends were cut back, 7 bases at V and 4 bases at J, with 16 bases in the middle. This CDR3 is built from 14 residues. CDR1 is SEHNR, CDR2 FQNEAQ, per germline (reference sequence). The DNA of the CDR3 is TGTGCCAGCATCGGCGGCAACCGGGGCACTGAAGCTTTCTTT. Protein sequence: CASIGGNRGTEAFF.

This clonotype has a count of ten or more. CDR3 sequence (DNA): TGCAGCGTTGGCGGCAGCGACAATCAGCCCCAGCATTTT. Translating it yields CSVGGSDNQPQHF. The chain combines TRBV29-1 with TRBJ1-5, with no clear D. This CDR3 has 13 amino acids. Germline CDR1 is SQVTM and CDR2 is ANQGSEA. V was cut by 4 bases and J by 3 bases, with 10 bases left in between.

This clonotype was seen at least ten times. V gene TRBV7-2 combines with J gene TRBJ2-7, with TRBD1 identical over 8 bases. This CDR3 has 17 amino acids. Unmatched junction bases numbered 14, after V lost 5 bases and J lost 2 bases. Germline V CDR1 and CDR2: SGHTA, FQGNSA. CDR3 DNA sequence: TGTGCCAGCAGCCCGCAAGAAGGAAGACAGGGGACCTACGAGCAGTACTTC. Translation gives CASSPQEGRQGTYEQYF.

Ten or more counts support this clonotype. The chain links TRBV12-3 or TRBV12-4 to TRBJ1-1, with 11 bases identical to TRBD1. V lost 6 bases and J lost 4; bases outside the gene matches: 7. The CDR3 spans 15 residues. The CDR3 spells CASRQPGQGGTEAFF. For the CDR3, the DNA is TGTGCCAGCAGGCAACCGGGACAGGGGGGCACTGAAGCTTTCTTT.

The gene calls are TRBV12-3 or TRBV12-4 and TRBJ2-5; TRBD2 agrees at 15 bases. Trimming took 6 bases from V and 4 from J; bases not matched to a gene: 15. The CDR3 is 19 residues long. CDR3 in amino acids: CASSPTRGTSGGSLETQYF. CDR3 in DNA: TGTGCCAGCAGCCCGACCAGGGGGACTAGCGGGGGGTCGTTAGAGACCCAGTACTTC.

Only a few counts were recorded for this clonotype. This chain links TRBV29-1 with TRBJ2-5; tentative D call: TRBD1 (6 bases). V shed 7 bases and J shed 1 base, with 13 bases lying between them. Germline CDR1 is SQVTM and CDR2 is ANQGSEA. This CDR3 spans 13 amino acids. Here the CDR3 reads CSARGRLQETQYF. In nucleotides, the CDR3 is TGCAGCGCTAGGGGGAGACTCCAAGAGACCCAGTACTTC. The whole variable domain, filled in from reference TRBV29-1 and TRBJ2-5, reads SAVISQKPSRDICQRGTSLTIQCQVDSQVTMMFWYRQQPGQSLTLIATANQGSEATYESGFVIDKFPISRPNLTFSTLTVSNMSPEDSSIYLCSARGRLQETQYFGPGTRLLVL.

The chain combines TRBV4-3 with TRBJ2-1; TRBD2 aligns across 7 bases. Trimming cost V 2 bases and J 7 bases; bases outside gene matches: 26. The germline V gene encodes CDR1 LGHNA and CDR2 YSLEER. The CDR3 runs to 21 residues. As DNA, the CDR3 is TGCGCCAGCAGCCAAAGTTTAGTGCCTCCTCCTGCCGGGACTACCCGTAATGAGCAGTTCTTC. This translates into CASSQSLVPPPAGTTRNEQFF.

The chain employs TRBV6-5 and TRBJ1-1; weak D call: TRBD1 (6 bases). V was shortened by 6 bases and J by 2 bases, with 19 bases between the two germline ends. Germline values: CDR1 MNHEY, CDR2 SVGAGI. The CDR3 is 16 residues long. The DNA of the CDR3 is TGTGCCAGCAGATCCCAGGGGCTGCTTGGAAACACTGAAGCTTTCTTT. This encodes CASRSQGLLGNTEAFF.

This clonotype was found a few times. The rearrangement joins TRBV7-2 to TRBJ2-6, with D tentatively TRBD1 or TRBD2 (5 bases each). The CDR3 runs 16 residues. Trimming shortened V by 5 bases and J by 0 bases, and 11 bases separated the two germline ends. Germline lookup yields CDR1 SGHTA and CDR2 FQGNSA. CDR3 in DNA: TGTGCCAGCAGCCTAAAGGGACCCTCTGGGGCCAACGTCCTGACTTTC. This sequence encodes CASSLKGPSGANVLTF.

The chain carries TRBV7-2 and TRBJ1-2; TRBD1 aligns across 8 bases. Germline lookup yields CDR1 SGHTA and CDR2 FQGNSA. This CDR3 comprises 15 residues. J was trimmed by 5 bases and V by 1 base; bases with no gene match: 6. CDR3: CASSLDGTGTYGYTF. The CDR3 DNA is TGTGCCAGCAGCTTAGACGGGACAGGAACTTATGGCTACACCTTC.